This T cell receptor (beta chain) originates from a study of cytomegalovirus exposure and HLA in healthy donors. Study-wide points: In presence/absence analyses, roughly uniform sequencing depth across donors was assumed.

A multiplex PCR was run with 60 Vbeta primers and 13 Jbeta primers. Sequencing was performed with immunoSEQ multiplex PCR; in TCRdb, only in-frame clones are kept and a portion is missing. The table lists about 150,000 clones, about 64% of them singletons. The CDR3 is 13 residues long. V was clipped by 2 bases and J by 5 bases; unmatched bases: 3. Germline V gene data show CDR1 as SGDLS and CDR2 as YYNGEE. In this sample, this clone turned up a few times. Its antigen is unidentified. The sequenced sample consisted of PBMCs. The gene calls are TRBV9 and TRBJ1-2, with 7 nucleotides matching TRBD1. The TCR sequence derives from a middle-aged woman in good health and CMV-seronegative. The CDR3 protein is CASSVGTEYGYTF. For the CDR3, the DNA is TGTGCCAGCAGCGTCGGGACAGAGTATGGCTACACCTTC.